What follows is one T cell receptor (beta chain) and its context. These data originate in a study of blood T cell repertoires in COVID-19. Residents of around 24 US areas, aged roughly 18 to 89 years, made up the participants. Method: immunoSEQ multiplex PCR; TCRdb's copy keeps in-frame clones and lacks some. The profile shows about 190,000 clones, approximately 79% of them singletons. V shed 7 bases, J shed 4 bases, and the junction held 8 bases outside the gene matches. Germline assignment: CDR1 MNHEY and CDR2 SVGAGI. The CDR3 has 15 amino acids. The sequence derives from a woman in her sixties or seventies with acute COVID-19. Source material: PBMCs or T cells enriched from blood (not recorded which). The chain combines TRBV6-5 with TRBJ2-2; 8 bases agree with TRBD1. The CDR3 loop reads CASTIDRGGTGELFF. CDR3 in DNA: TGTGCCAGCACCATTGACAGGGGAGGCACCGGGGAGCTGTTTTTT.